These 24 T cell receptor beta chains were all obtained from the same sample, sequenced in a study of T cells in tumors after PD-1 blockade. Method: immunoSEQ multiplex PCR; TCRdb's copy keeps in-frame clones and lacks some. Of tens of thousands of clones listed, under 85% are singletons. Sequenced here: PBMCs, sampled before anti-PD-1 therapy. The receptors stem from a human donor with advanced basal cell or squamous cell carcinoma (not recorded which).

This clone was recorded only once. V and J are TRBV28 and TRBJ2-7, with no clear D. V was shortened by 5 bases and J by 4 bases, with 9 bases between the two germline ends. This CDR3 spans 12 amino acids. Per the germline V gene, CDR1 is MDHEN and CDR2 is SYDVKM. The DNA of the CDR3 is TGTGCCAGCAGTGTGGTGCCATACGAGCAGTACTTC. This encodes CASSVVPYEQYF.

V usage is TRBV5-1 and J usage is TRBJ2-5; 8 nucleotides match TRBD2. The CDR3 extends over 15 amino acids. Germline CDR1 and CDR2: SGHRS and YFSETQ. Trimming cost V 7 bases and J 5 bases; bases outside gene matches: 13. The CDR3 sequence: CASSRGGTEFETQYF. As DNA, the CDR3 is TGCGCCAGCTCTCGGGGGGGGACCGAGTTTGAGACCCAGTACTTC. Combining the CDR3 with reference TRBV5-1 and TRBJ2-5 gives the whole variable domain KAGVTQTPRYLIKTRGQQVTLSCSPISGHRSVSWYQQTPGQGLQFLFEYFSETQRNKGNFPGRFSGRQFSNSRSEMNVSTLELGDSALYLCASSRGGTEFETQYFGPGTRLLVL.

The chain links TRBV2 to TRBJ2-2, with 12 bases lining up with TRBD2. Germline assignment: CDR1 SNHLY and CDR2 FYNNEI. The V gene end was trimmed by 5 bases and the J gene end by 1 base; junction bases not matched to a gene: 2. CDR3 length: 16 residues. CDR3 residues: CASSRLAGVNTGELFF. CDR3 nucleotides: TGTGCCAGCAGTCGACTAGCGGGGGTGAACACCGGGGAGCTGTTTTTT.

The chain employs TRBV5-4 and TRBJ2-2; D might be TRBD1 or TRBD2, each matching 6 bases. Germline V gene sequence: CDR1 SGHNT, CDR2 YYREEE (reference sequence). The V gene lost 4 bases and the J gene lost 0 bases, with 13 bases spanning the gap. The CDR3 is 16 residues long. The CDR3 DNA reads as TGTGCCAGCAGCCCGACGAGGGGGGCGAACACCGGGGAGCTGTTTTTT. As protein: CASSPTRGANTGELFF.

This clone was seen once. The rearrangement uses TRBV6-5 and TRBJ2-7; TRBD2 matches 9 bases. Per germline, CDR1 MNHEY and CDR2 SVGAGI. This CDR3 is built from 13 residues. The CDR3 DNA sequence: TGTGCTAGCTCGGCGGGAGGGGGATACGAGCAGTACTTC. It encodes CASSAGGGYEQYF.

This clone was observed a handful of times. This sequence joins TRBV28 and TRBJ1-4; 11 bases align to TRBD1. After removal of 2 bases from V and 7 bases from J, the junction contained 9 bases not matched to a gene. The germline V gene encodes CDR1 MDHEN and CDR2 SYDVKM. The CDR3 is 17 residues long. CDR3 sequence reads: CASSLETGTGGFEKLFF. The CDR3 DNA is TGTGCCAGCAGTTTAGAGACCGGGACAGGGGGATTTGAAAAACTGTTTTTT.

This chain links TRBV9 with TRBJ2-3; D not resolved. V shed 0 bases and J shed 3 bases, with 11 bases lying between them. The CDR3 spans 15 residues. Germline assignment: CDR1 SGDLS and CDR2 YYNGEE. Here the CDR3 reads CASSVEGKRTDTQYF. Here the CDR3 DNA reads TGTGCCAGCAGCGTAGAAGGGAAGAGAACAGATACGCAGTATTTT.

This clone was seen a handful of times. This chain connects TRBV6-2 or TRBV6-3 to TRBJ2-7, with a weak D call TRBD1 (5 bases). Germline CDR1 MNHEY, CDR2 SVGEGT. The CDR3 length is 14 residues. The V end lost 10 bases, the J end lost 3 bases, and 19 bases lay between the germline ends. CDR3 residues: CANRPRVFGYEQYF. CDR3 in DNA: TGTGCCAACCGCCCCAGGGTTTTCGGCTACGAGCAGTACTTC.

The chain recombines TRBV5-6 with TRBJ1-2; D unclear. V gave up 0 bases and J gave up 11 bases, with 20 bases separating them. Germline CDR1 is SGHDT and CDR2 is YYEEEE. The CDR3 sequence is 15 residues long. The CDR3 DNA reads TGTGCCAGCAGCTTGGGCGGGAGTCCCTCCCTTTGGTACACCTTC. Amino acids: CASSLGGSPSLWYTF.

This clone was recorded a few times. The chain couples TRBV3-1 (or the pseudogene TRBV3-2) to TRBJ1-6, with TRBD1 matching 10 bases. The CDR3 covers 14 residues. V gave up 5 bases and J gave up 8 bases; unmatched junction bases: 3. Germline loops: CDR1 LGHDT, CDR2 YNNKEL (reference sequence). The CDR3 reads CASSKGTGDSPLHF. CDR3 DNA: TGTGCCAGCAGCAAAGGGACAGGGGATTCACCCCTCCACTTT.

The gene calls are TRBV19 and TRBJ2-7, with TRBD1 matching 7 bases. Germline-derived CDR1 and CDR2 are LNHDA and SQIVND (reference sequence). The CDR3 totals 13 residues. The CDR3 reads CEAGQEYSYEQYF. The CDR3 bases are TGTGAAGCCGGACAGGAGTATTCCTACGAGCAGTACTTC.

The genes are TRBV5-4 and TRBJ2-6; TRBD1 might be the D (6 bases). Germline CDR1 reads SGHNT; CDR2 reads YYREEE (reference sequence). This CDR3 region has 15 residues. The V gene lost 4 bases and the J gene lost 4 bases, with 12 bases spanning the gap. This CDR3 is CASSPGQWGANVLTF. Written as DNA, the CDR3 is TGTGCCAGCAGCCCCGGACAGTGGGGGGCCAACGTCCTGACTTTC.

CDR3: CATSDATSGRAWEQFF. The CDR3 region has the DNA TGTGCCACCAGTGATGCGACTAGCGGGAGGGCCTGGGAGCAGTTCTTC. The chain recombines TRBV24-1 with TRBJ2-1; the match to TRBD2 covers 14 bases. Per the germline V gene, CDR1 is KGHDR and CDR2 is SFDVKD. The CDR3 extends over 16 amino acids. V was clipped by 3 bases and J by 10 bases; unmatched bases: 7.

J is TRBJ2-1 and V is TRBV27; 14 bases map to TRBD2. Germline trimming cut 4 bases from V and 7 bases from J; bases unmatched to any gene: 3. The length of the CDR3 is 15 residues. Germline loops: CDR1 MNHEY, CDR2 SMNVEV (reference sequence). The CDR3: CASSWGLAGANEQFF. The CDR3 DNA is TGTGCCAGCAGTTGGGGACTAGCGGGAGCGAATGAGCAGTTCTTC.

The count of this clone is one. The V and J genes are TRBV5-1 and TRBJ2-7, with TRBD2 matching 7 bases. This CDR3 contains 16 residues. Germline CDR1 is SGHRS and CDR2 is YFSETQ. The V and J ends lost 1 base and 3 bases, in that order; junction bases with no gene match: 10. CDR3 in DNA: TGCGCCAGCAGCTTGTTTCAAGGGAGCGGGGTCTACGAGCAGTACTTC. Amino acid sequence: CASSLFQGSGVYEQYF.

The chain couples TRBV2 to TRBJ2-1, with 16 bases identical to TRBD2. The V gene's germline CDR1 is SNHLY and CDR2 FYNNEI. V shed 7 bases and J 9 bases; nucleotides not matched to a gene: 12. CDR3 length: 17 residues. CDR3 residues: CASKSGLAGGPVTEQFF. The CDR3 region has the DNA TGTGCCAGCAAATCGGGACTAGCGGGGGGGCCGGTAACTGAGCAGTTCTTC.

This clone showed up just a few times. The chain recombines TRBV4-1 with TRBJ1-2, with a tentative D call TRBD1 (5 bases). Per germline, CDR1 MGHRA and CDR2 YSYEKL. Trimming stripped 2 bases from V and 4 bases from J, with 11 bases between. This CDR3 is built from 14 residues. CDR3 amino acids: CASSQQGGGYGYTF. As DNA, the CDR3 is TGCGCCAGCAGCCAACAGGGAGGAGGCTATGGCTACACCTTC.

CDR3 region: CSARTEYEQYF. CDR3 nucleotide sequence: TGCAGTGCAAGGACAGAGTACGAGCAGTACTTC. The V gene is TRBV20-1, the J gene TRBJ2-7; tentative D call: TRBD1 (6 bases). CDR3 length equals 11 residues. With 6 bases removed from V and 4 bases from J, the gap between germline ends came to 10 bases. Germline V gene data show CDR1 as DFQATT and CDR2 as SNEGSKA (reference sequence).

By share of the sample, this clone is medium-sized (0.01 to 0.1%). The chain uses TRBV5-1 and TRBJ1-1; possible D gene TRBD1, 5 bases. Germline V gives CDR1 SGHRS, CDR2 YFSETQ. V dropped 0 bases and J dropped 5 bases, with 11 bases sitting between them. The CDR3 covers 14 residues. DNA for the CDR3: TGCGCCAGCAGCTTGGAGGCAGGGTTGACTGAAGCTTTCTTT. It yields the protein CASSLEAGLTEAFF.

This clone was found once. This chain joins TRBV27 and TRBJ1-1, with D maybe TRBD1 (5 bases). Germline-derived CDR1 and CDR2 are MNHEY and SMNVEV (reference sequence). There are 16 residues in the CDR3. V was pared by 6 bases and J by 0 bases, with 17 bases between. The CDR3 protein is CASSPWGSVLNTEAFF. CDR3 nucleotide sequence: TGTGCCAGCAGCCCATGGGGGTCGGTCTTGAACACTGAAGCTTTCTTT.

CDR3 protein: CASKPRGGSSYEQYF. The CDR3 nucleotides are TGTGCCAGCAAACCGCGGGGGGGAAGCTCCTACGAGCAGTACTTC. The genes are TRBV2 and TRBJ2-7; 9 bases line up with TRBD2. CDR3 size: 15 residues. V trimming: 7 bases; J trimming: 0 bases; junction bases outside the gene matches: 7. From germline, CDR1 is SNHLY and CDR2 FYNNEI.

In this sample, this clone turned up once. The chain links TRBV2 to TRBJ2-3; D possibly corresponds to TRBD1 (5 bases). V lost 5 bases and J 2 bases, leaving 20 bases between the germline ends. CDR3 length equals 17 residues. Germline V CDR1 and CDR2: SNHLY, FYNNEI. CDR3 residues: CASSQTRAGRTTDTQYF. CDR3 bases: TGTGCCAGCAGTCAGACCCGGGCAGGGCGAACCACAGATACGCAGTATTTT.

The J gene is TRBJ2-1, the V gene TRBV6-5; D possibly corresponds to TRBD2 (6 bases). Germline V lookup: CDR1 MNHEY, CDR2 SVGAGI. The CDR3 has 14 residues. V lost 7 bases and J lost 9, with 19 bases in between. This CDR3 reads CASTEVRGRGEQFF. CDR3 coding DNA: TGTGCCAGCACCGAGGTGCGGGGACGGGGTGAGCAGTTCTTC.

The chain carries TRBV5-1 and TRBJ2-7; the match to TRBD1 covers 10 bases. The germline gives CDR1 SGHRS, CDR2 YFSETQ. The CDR3 covers 17 residues. J lost 2 bases, V lost 0 bases, and 8 bases had no gene match. CDR3: CASSLAGDRGYTYEQYF. The CDR3 DNA reads TGCGCCAGCAGCTTGGCGGGGGACAGGGGCTACACCTACGAGCAGTACTTC. The variable domain in full, completed from reference TRBV5-1 and TRBJ2-7, reads KAGVTQTPRYLIKTRGQQVTLSCSPISGHRSVSWYQQTPGQGLQFLFEYFSETQRNKGNFPGRFSGRQFSNSRSEMNVSTLELGDSALYLCASSLAGDRGYTYEQYFGPGTRLTVT.